This record covers a single T cell receptor (beta chain). Its antigen target is currently unknown. No base-level quality is on record; no much larger clone is a single base apart. The sample comes from a study of shared clonotypes between healthy human individuals (dated by TCRdb to 2018 to 2020). In the study overall: The cohort comprised two women and a few men aged 18 to 49 years. For each donor, CD4 naive and CD4 memory were each given three plates, CD8 naive was given two plates, and CD8 memory was given one plate. Blood TCR repertoires of about five healthy adults were deeply sequenced to estimate repertoire size and the extent of clonotype sharing between individuals. To increase sequencing depth and limit assay-specific biases, different laboratories used diverse techniques to prepare libraries and sequence TCR repertoires. Leukapheresis yielded between about 0.85 and 9 billion PBMCs per donor.

The donors were healthy, HIV-negative adults who had no recently reported acute infections or vaccinations. All donors were Caucasian adults living in Nashville, Tennessee, USA. CD4+ T cells were enriched by magnetic negative selection; naive cells were then positively selected on CD45RA, and the negative fraction formed the memory subset. Blood was collected by leukapheresis, and PBMCs were isolated by Ficoll-Histopaque density gradient centrifugation and then cryopreserved in liquid nitrogen vapor phase. Analytical flow cytometry was used to check the purity and quantity of every magnetically sorted T cell population. Genomic DNA was isolated from each sorted fraction and quantified by UV absorbance on a Nanodrop 2000c. TCR CDR3 regions were amplified from genomic DNA by multiplex PCR using the deep immunoSEQ assay. Genomic DNA extracted from each cell subset was distributed evenly over all wells of several immunoSEQ 96-well plates, and each plate served as one replicate. Each replicate PCR for sorted subsets received approximately 200 ng genomic DNA, equal to about 30,000 T cell genomes. The purified libraries were quantified using a Qubit 3.0 fluorometer, sized with a Bioanalyzer 2100, and then quantified again using the KAPA Library Quantification kit. Every immunoSEQ 96-well plate was sequenced on a dedicated single-read 150-cycle Illumina NextSeq 550 flow cell. From the authors' description of their analysis: Because the immunoSEQ output included only junctional sequences and no quality scores, the filtering could not be the same as the filtering used for full-length reads. Sequences were annotated with PyIR, a Python wrapper for IgBLAST v1.9, and V/J genes and CDR3 were assigned using IMGT germline references. Reads with weak V/J assignments (E-value above 1e-6), missing CDR3, stop codons, out-of-frame junctions, or ambiguous translated residues were removed. V3J clonotypes were defined as sequences sharing the same inferred V gene, J gene, and CDR3 amino acid sequence. The percentage overlap between two repertoires was calculated by dividing the number of shared unique clonotypes by the size of the smaller repertoire. Three approaches were used to assess repertoire richness: RTK rarefaction, the Chao1 estimator, and Recon v2.1 estimates of unobserved clonotypes. OLGA was used to compute generation probabilities for all TCRbeta clonotypes that the gDNA method yielded from a few donors. The immuneACCESS repertoire file appears here via TCRdb, limited to in-frame rearrangements. These files lack a portion of the clones; in checked studies, under half of the deficit traces to unresolved V genes, and the cause of the others is not known. The V and J calls and clone size were taken over from that table, and D and trimming were inferred from the DNA. Recorded for this sample are roughly 650,000 clones; about 97% of them occurred a single time. The ten largest account for 0.055% to 0.07% of the sample.

The CDR3 goes from the cysteine to the phenylalanine over 12 residues. Only the CDR3 part of the read is kept: 36 bases, read in frame from the first base. According to the germline V gene, CDR1 reads MDHEN and CDR2 reads SYDVKM. The germline ends are 9 bases apart after V is trimmed by 8 bases and J by 1 base. Paper-wide results and their limitations: Sampling was limited to blood, and TCR repertoires in tissue likely differ from TCR repertoires in blood. The small number of donors limited the genetic and exposure-history diversity represented. Pairwise subsampling led to the expectation that sequencing depth would affect the degree of clonotype sharing among donors. Sharing across four donors was observed for approximately 4.6% of naive CD4, 3% to 3.5% of naive CD8, over 2% of memory CD4, and around 0.4% of memory CD8 clonotypes. Clonotypes shared by all four sorted-subset donors showed higher generation probabilities than non-shared clonotypes. Rarefaction of sorted-subset datasets indicated incomplete sequencing despite the large sequencing depth. Naive subsets generally had larger estimated clonotype richness than memory subsets.

This clonotype originated in a woman in her thirties in good health. Specimen: naive CD4+ T cells sorted from blood. Sample cell subset or site, as interpreted from the label and publication: CD45RA+ positively selected. This sequence uses TRBV28 and TRBJ2-7, with a tentative D gene TRBD1 over 6 matching bases. The CDR3 reads as follows: CASGGFSYEQYF. The nucleotide sequence is given as TGTGCCAGCGGGGGCTTTTCCTACGAGCAGTACTTC.